The rows below give T cell receptor beta chains drawn from one sample of a study of blood T cell repertoires in COVID-19. TCRdb's copy holds only in-frame clones and misses some; the assay was immunoSEQ multiplex PCR. The data show fewer than 200,000 clones, with over 75% seen just once and approximately 0.5% held by the top ten. The sequenced material came from peripheral blood. The receptors here all came from a man in his fifties or sixties with acute or convalescent COVID-19. CDR3s include the opening cysteine and the closing phenylalanine or tryptophan. D genes are given only for firm matches. A clone size is listed for some rows: how often the clone was seen (once, few, many), or a class if it is expanded.

d_call	clone_size	j_call	v_call	cdr3_nt	cdr3_aa
TRBD2	.	TRBJ2-7	TRBV5-6	TGTGCCAGCAGCTCAAGCGGGACCTACGAGCAGTACTTC	CASSSSGTYEQYF
.	.	TRBJ1-1	TRBV19	TGTGCCAGTAGTAAACGGGGGATCACTGAAGCTTTCTTT	CASSKRGITEAFF
TRBD1	.	TRBJ1-2	TRBV28	TGTGCCAGCAGTTCGATATTGAGGGACAGGATGGATGGCTACACCTTC	CASSSILRDRMDGYTF
TRBD2	.	TRBJ2-2	TRBV27	TGTGCCAGCAACCGGGGTTCGGACCGCCTAGCGGGCGGGGAGCTGTTTTTT	CASNRGSDRLAGGELFF
.	.	TRBJ2-3	TRBV7-3	TGTGCCAGCAGCTCCGGGGGAAAGACAGATACGCAGTATTTT	CASSSGGKTDTQYF
TRBD1	.	TRBJ1-1	TRBV6-5	TGTGCCAGCACGAAAAGGACAGGGGGAGAGACTGAAGCTTTCTTT	CASTKRTGGETEAFF
TRBD1	.	TRBJ1-2	TRBV5-8	TGTGCCAGCAGCTGGGGACAGGGACACTATGGCTACACCTTC	CASSWGQGHYGYTF
TRBD1	.	TRBJ1-2	TRBV19	TGTGCCAGTAGGAAGGACAGGGTGAAGGGCTACACCTTC	CASRKDRVKGYTF
.	.	TRBJ2-5	TRBV11-2	TGTGCCAGCAGCCTAAAGCTAGCTGTGACCCAGTACTTC	CASSLKLAVTQYF
.	.	TRBJ1-5	TRBV27	TGTGCCAGCAGTTTATATTCTGCGAATCAGCCCCAGCATTTT	CASSLYSANQPQHF
TRBD1	.	TRBJ1-1	TRBV6-5	TGTGCCAGCAACAAGGACAGGGCCACTGAAGCTTTCTTT	CASNKDRATEAFF
.	.	TRBJ2-7	TRBV15	TGTGCCACCAGCAGAGATGGTGGGGGCCGAACCCGCTACGAGCAGTACTTC	CATSRDGGGRTRYEQYF
.	.	TRBJ2-1	TRBV4-1	TGCGCCAGCAGCCAAGATGACTCTAGGGGCGAGCAGTTCTTC	CASSQDDSRGEQFF
.	once	TRBJ1-4	TRBV4-1	TGCGCCAGCAGCCGCTGGAGGGGTGAAAAACTGTTTTTT	CASSRWRGEKLFF
TRBD2	.	TRBJ2-3	TRBV11-2	TGTGCCAGCAGCTTAGCACTAGCGGGAGTAGATACGCAGTATTTT	CASSLALAGVDTQYF
.	.	TRBJ2-3	TRBV4-1	TGCGCCAGCAGCCGAATGATCCGGGGATACACAGATACGCAGTATTTT	CASSRMIRGYTDTQYF
.	.	TRBJ2-1	TRBV18	TGTGCCAGCTCACCACCTCACTACGTCAGCTCCTACAATGAGCAGTTCTTC	CASSPPHYVSSYNEQFF
.	.	TRBJ1-3	TRBV19	TGTGCCAGTAGAAACCCGGCAGGGGCCGGAAACACCATATATTTT	CASRNPAGAGNTIYF
.	.	TRBJ1-1	TRBV7-6	TGTGCCAGCAGCCTGGAGGCCGGGGTGAACACTGAAGCTTTCTTT	CASSLEAGVNTEAFF
.	.	TRBJ1-2	TRBV10-3	TGTGCCATCAGTGAGTCGCGGGGGCAGGGGAAAGGCTACACCTTC	CAISESRGQGKGYTF
TRBD1	few	TRBJ1-2	TRBV5-1	TGCGCCAGCAGCTTAAAGGGGGCCTATGGCTACACCTTC	CASSLKGAYGYTF
.	.	TRBJ2-3	TRBV10-3	TGTGCCATCAGTGTTGGGGCCGGCACAGATACGCAGTATTTT	CAISVGAGTDTQYF
TRBD2	.	TRBJ2-1	TRBV5-1	TGCGCCAGCAACCCACCCTTAGCGGGGGACAATGAGCAGTTCTTC	CASNPPLAGDNEQFF
.	once	TRBJ1-5	TRBV4-3	TGCGCCAGCAGCCAAGTATTTCAGGCGGGGGGCCAGCCCCAGCATTTT	CASSQVFQAGGQPQHF
TRBD1	.	TRBJ1-2	TRBV19	TGTGCCAGTAGTAGGGACAGTTCCTCATTTCCCTATGGCTACACCTTC	CASSRDSSSFPYGYTF
TRBD2	.	TRBJ2-3	TRBV5-1	TGCGCCAGCAGCTTGCAAGGCGGGAGCCATCACGATACGCAGTATTTT	CASSLQGGSHHDTQYF
TRBD1	.	TRBJ1-5	TRBV6-1	TGTGCCAGCAGTGTGGGACAGGGGACGCGGGGCAATCAGCCCCAGCATTTT	CASSVGQGTRGNQPQHF
TRBD2	.	TRBJ2-5	TRBV5-4	TGTGCCAGCAGCCCCACTAGCGGCAACCAAGAGACCCAGTACTTC	CASSPTSGNQETQYF
.	.	TRBJ1-6	TRBV2	TGTGCCAGCAGTGAAGCTCGGTATAATTCACCCCTCCACTTT	CASSEARYNSPLHF
.	.	TRBJ1-4	TRBV25-1	TGTGCCTCGGGACTGGGTAATGAAAAACTGTTTTTT	CASGLGNEKLFF
TRBD1	.	TRBJ1-1	TRBV7-6	TGTGCCAGCAGCCCTACGCGACAGGGGAACACTGAAGCTTTCTTT	CASSPTRQGNTEAFF
.	.	TRBJ1-5	TRBV5-1	TGCGCCAGCAGCGCGGGGGGTTTGGGCAATCAGCCCCAGCATTTT	CASSAGGLGNQPQHF
TRBD1	.	TRBJ2-1	TRBV7-3	TGTGCCAGCAGCTTATTCCGGCCGGGACAGGGTATTACGGATGAGCAGTTCTTC	CASSLFRPGQGITDEQFF
.	.	TRBJ2-2	TRBV30	TGTGCCTGGAGTGTAGGAGCCGGGGACACCGGGGAGCTGTTTTTT	CAWSVGAGDTGELFF
.	.	TRBJ2-1	TRBV7-2	TGTGCCAGCAGCTTCGGCAGGGATAATGAGCAGTTCTTC	CASSFGRDNEQFF
TRBD2	once	TRBJ2-1	TRBV11-2	TGTGCCAGCAGCCTCGGACTAGCGGGGTACAATGAGCAGTTCTTC	CASSLGLAGYNEQFF
TRBD1	.	TRBJ1-4	TRBV19	TGTGCCAGTACCGTCGGGACAGTTAATGAAAAACTGTTTTTT	CASTVGTVNEKLFF
.	.	TRBJ1-1	TRBV28	TGTGCCAGCAGTCCCCCGGAAGGGAGGGCTTTCTTT	CASSPPEGRAFF
.	.	TRBJ2-3	TRBV6-5	TGTGCCAGCAGTTACGGGGGGACGAGCACAGATACGCAGTATTTT	CASSYGGTSTDTQYF
TRBD1	.	TRBJ2-1	TRBV3-1/TRBV3-2	TGTGCCAGCAGCGAACAGGGGTCCGGGCAGTTCTTC	CASSEQGSGQFF
.	.	TRBJ1-3	TRBV9	TGTGCCAGCAGCGTAGTGGGTAGCCCCGGAAACACCATATATTTT	CASSVVGSPGNTIYF
.	.	TRBJ1-1	TRBV21-1	TGTGCCAGCGGCCTGTTGGTCACTGAAGCTTTCTTT	CASGLLVTEAFF
.	.	TRBJ2-3	TRBV7-2	TGTGCCAGCAGCAGGCGAGCGCCGGCTAGCACAGATACGCAGTATTTT	CASSRRAPASTDTQYF
.	.	TRBJ1-1	TRBV7-8	TGTGCCAGCAGCTTAGTTGGCACCCTCTTGGGCCACACTGAAGCTTTCTTT	CASSLVGTLLGHTEAFF
TRBD1	.	TRBJ1-1	TRBV14	TGTGCCAGCAGCCACAGCCTGACAGGGGGCACTGAAGCTTTCTTT	CASSHSLTGGTEAFF
.	.	TRBJ1-2	TRBV5-5	TGTGCCAGCAGCCCTCGGTGGGAGGGCTATGGCTACACCTTC	CASSPRWEGYGYTF
.	.	TRBJ2-2	TRBV2	TGTGCCAGCAGTGTTCAGGGGGGCGGGGAGCTGTTTTTT	CASSVQGGGELFF
.	.	TRBJ2-5	TRBV11-2	TGTGCCAGCAGTCCCCAGGGGACCCAGTACTTC	CASSPQGTQYF
TRBD1	.	TRBJ2-1	TRBV11-2	TGTGCCAGCAGCTCCCGGACCGGGACAGACTACAATGAGCAGTTCTTC	CASSSRTGTDYNEQFF
TRBD1	.	TRBJ1-5	TRBV4-2	TGTGCCAGCAGCCTCTCTACAGGGGGCGACAATCAGCCCCAGCATTTT	CASSLSTGGDNQPQHF
.	.	TRBJ1-2	TRBV7-9	TGTGCCAGCAGCTTATACCAGGGAAGGGCGGATGGCTACACCTTC	CASSLYQGRADGYTF
TRBD1	.	TRBJ2-2	TRBV9	TGTGCCAGCAGCGCAGGGGGCATAAACACCGGGGAGCTGTTTTTT	CASSAGGINTGELFF
TRBD2	.	TRBJ2-3	TRBV27	TGTGCCAGCAGTTTGTCTAGCGGGGGGCTGGCAGATACGCAGTATTTT	CASSLSSGGLADTQYF
.	.	TRBJ2-3	TRBV21-1	TGTGCCAGCAGCAAAAAATCCCCGGGAGACGGAACAGATACGCAGTATTTT	CASSKKSPGDGTDTQYF
TRBD2	.	TRBJ2-1	TRBV7-2	TGTGCCAGCAGAACAGCGGGGGGTTCTTGGGAGCAGTTCTTC	CASRTAGGSWEQFF